This is a list of T cell receptor beta chains from one sample in a study of blood T cell repertoires in COVID-19. Generated by immunoSEQ multiplex PCR, the TCRdb table keeps only in-frame clones and is missing some. This sample carries 120,000 or so clones, 70% to 90% of them seen once, and the ten largest clones take less than 2%. The sequencing sample was made of peripheral blood. Receptors originate from a human donor in a cohort sampled during active COVID-19. Each CDR3 is given with its conserved first and last residue. A D gene is named only where the DNA matches it firmly. The listing skips clone size in some rows; elsewhere it reads once, few, many or a size class.

TRBV19	TRBJ1-1	TRBD1	.	TGTGCCAGTAGTATCGGCCTAGGGGGCTCTGAAGCTTTCTTT	CASSIGLGGSEAFF
TRBV9	TRBJ2-2	TRBD2	.	TGTGCCAGCAGCCCACAAGCGGGGGGCGGGACCGGGGAGCTGTTTTTT	CASSPQAGGGTGELFF
TRBV7-8	TRBJ2-7	TRBD1	.	TGTGCCAGCAGCTTTACCACGACAGGGCCGTCCTACGAGCAGTACTTC	CASSFTTTGPSYEQYF
TRBV5-1	TRBJ2-3	TRBD1	.	TGCGCCAGCAGCTACGGACAGGTCACAGATACGCAGTATTTT	CASSYGQVTDTQYF
TRBV9	TRBJ2-7	.	.	TGTGCCAGCAGCGAGGGGACTTACTACGAGCAGTACTTC	CASSEGTYYEQYF
TRBV2	TRBJ1-3	.	many	TGTGCCAGCATTAAAACTGGAAACACCATATATTTT	CASIKTGNTIYF
TRBV27	TRBJ2-1	.	once	TGTGCCAGCAGTTTATCGCACGGGTCGGAGCAGTTCTTC	CASSLSHGSEQFF
TRBV5-1	TRBJ2-1	.	.	TGCGCCAGCAGCTTGTACGTCGGCGGGGTCAATGAGCAGTTCTTC	CASSLYVGGVNEQFF
TRBV9	TRBJ2-2	TRBD2	.	TGTGCCAGCAGCGTAGCTGGGCGGGGGGCCACCGGGGAGCTGTTTTTT	CASSVAGRGATGELFF
TRBV29-1	TRBJ1-4	.	.	TGCAGCGTTGAAGTCGGTAACAGTGCAACTAATGAAAAACTGTTTTTT	CSVEVGNSATNEKLFF
TRBV29-1	TRBJ1-1	TRBD1	.	TGCAGCGCTACACAGGGGCCTGGCACTGAAGCTTTCTTT	CSATQGPGTEAFF
TRBV27	TRBJ2-7	TRBD2	few	TGTGCCAGCAGTTTAAGGGCCGGACTAGGGGCCTACGAGCAGTACTTC	CASSLRAGLGAYEQYF
TRBV6-6	TRBJ2-7	TRBD1	.	TGTGCCGCCCGGGACAGGGGTTGGGAGCAGTACTTC	CAARDRGWEQYF
TRBV4-1	TRBJ2-3	.	.	TGCGCCAGCAGCCAAGAGAGCGGACGACTCAGCACAGATACGCAGTATTTT	CASSQESGRLSTDTQYF
TRBV21-1	TRBJ1-4	.	.	TGTGCCAGCAGCAAATTGCCAAGGTCGCGACACTCTAATGAAAAACTGTTTTTT	CASSKLPRSRHSNEKLFF
TRBV7-2	TRBJ2-4	TRBD2	.	TGTGCCAGCAGCCCACGGCTAGCGGGGGCTAAAAACATTCAGTACTTC	CASSPRLAGAKNIQYF
TRBV10-1	TRBJ1-4	.	.	TGCGCCAGCAGTGAGTTGTCAGGGGTTGGGTTAGGCGAAAAACTGTTTTTT	CASSELSGVGLGEKLFF
TRBV5-4	TRBJ2-3	TRBD2	.	TGTGCCAGCAGCTCCTGGGGGGGTAGACCTAGCACAGATACGCAGTATTTT	CASSSWGGRPSTDTQYF
TRBV5-1	TRBJ1-1	TRBD1	.	TGCGCCAGCAGCCCGGACAGGGTCCACACTGAAGCTTTCTTT	CASSPDRVHTEAFF
TRBV27	TRBJ2-1	TRBD1	.	TGTGCCAGCAGTCCCGACAGGGCGGACAATGAGCAGTTCTTC	CASSPDRADNEQFF
TRBV6-5	TRBJ2-7	.	once	TGTGCCAGCAGTTATGTAGACAGCTCCTACGAGCAGTACTTC	CASSYVDSSYEQYF
TRBV2	TRBJ2-2	.	.	TGTGCCAGCAGTGACGCTGGGGCGGCGAACACCGGGGAGCTGTTTTTT	CASSDAGAANTGELFF
TRBV5-6	TRBJ2-1	TRBD2	.	TGTGCCAGCACCCGTGGGGGGGGCAATGAGCAGTTCTTC	CASTRGGGNEQFF
TRBV7-9	TRBJ1-2	.	.	TGTGCCAGCAGCTTAGAGGGGCAGGCAGAGGGCTACACCTTC	CASSLEGQAEGYTF
TRBV30	TRBJ2-6	.	.	TGTGCCTGGATCCCGTGGGCGGGATCTGGGGCCAACGTCCTGACTTTC	CAWIPWAGSGANVLTF
TRBV28	TRBJ2-7	TRBD2	.	TGTGCCAGCAGTTTATTAGCTAGCGGGAGTTACGAGCAGTACTTC	CASSLLASGSYEQYF
TRBV5-4	TRBJ2-7	TRBD1	.	TGTGCCAGCAGCCAGTGGACAGGGGACGACGAGCAGTACTTC	CASSQWTGDDEQYF
TRBV5-5	TRBJ2-7	TRBD1	.	TGTGCCAGCAGCCGGGGACAGGGGAGCTACGAGCAGTACTTC	CASSRGQGSYEQYF
TRBV19	TRBJ2-1	TRBD2	.	TGTGCCAGTAGTACCGACAGTAGGGGCGGGAGTCGTAATGAGCAGTTCTTC	CASSTDSRGGSRNEQFF
TRBV5-4	TRBJ2-5	.	.	TGTGCCAGCAGCCCCGTGGGGGGGCCGGAGACCCAGTACTTC	CASSPVGGPETQYF
TRBV19	TRBJ2-1	TRBD2	.	TGTGCCAGTAGTCCGGGGACTAACAATGAGCAGTTCTTC	CASSPGTNNEQFF
TRBV11-2	TRBJ2-7	TRBD2	.	TGTGCCAGCAGCTTAGATATCGCTAGCGGCCCTTACGAGCAGTACTTC	CASSLDIASGPYEQYF
TRBV5-1	TRBJ1-2	TRBD1	.	TGCGCCAGCACCCGGACAGGCGACGATTTTTTCTATGGCTACACCTTC	CASTRTGDDFFYGYTF
TRBV19	TRBJ1-5	.	.	TGTGCCAGTAGTGTTTTATTGGGGGGACAGCCCCAGCATTTT	CASSVLLGGQPQHF
TRBV20-1	TRBJ2-7	TRBD2	.	TGCAGTGCTAGTCCAGGACTAGCCTACGAGCAGTACTTC	CSASPGLAYEQYF
TRBV18	TRBJ1-4	TRBD1	.	TGTGCCAGCTCACCGGGGACAGCTCTAAATGAAAAACTGTTTTTT	CASSPGTALNEKLFF
TRBV28	TRBJ2-1	TRBD2	.	TGTGCCAGCAACTACGGGACTAGCGGGAGTAATGAGCAGTTCTTC	CASNYGTSGSNEQFF
TRBV7-9	TRBJ2-2	.	.	TGTGCCAGCAGCTTAGTACTAAGGAACACCGGGGAGCTGTTTTTT	CASSLVLRNTGELFF
TRBV5-1	TRBJ2-5	TRBD1	.	TGCGCCAGCAGCCTAGGGACAGTCAAAGAGACCCAGTACTTC	CASSLGTVKETQYF
TRBV21-1	TRBJ1-6	.	.	TGTGCCAGCAGCAAAGTTCCAGGGTGGAGCTCCTATAATTCACCCCTCCACTTT	CASSKVPGWSSYNSPLHF
TRBV5-3	TRBJ2-1	TRBD1	few	TGTGCCAGAAGCCGCGGGACAGGGGCTCGTAATGAGCAGTTCTTC	CARSRGTGARNEQFF
TRBV27	TRBJ1-1	.	.	TGTGCCAGCAGTCCAGCCCGGGACACACGCACTGAAGCTTTCTTT	CASSPARDTRTEAFF
TRBV13	TRBJ2-3	.	.	TGTGCCAGCAGCTATAGCGGCACAGATACGCAGTATTTT	CASSYSGTDTQYF
TRBV6-6	TRBJ2-2	.	once	TGTGCCAGCAGTTACCAAGGACAGCGAAACACCGGGGAGCTGTTTTTT	CASSYQGQRNTGELFF
TRBV30	TRBJ1-1	.	.	TGTGCCTGGAGTTTTCAGGGGTGGACTGAAGCTTTCTTT	CAWSFQGWTEAFF
TRBV6-5	TRBJ2-7	.	once	TGTGCCAGCAGTTACTCCTCAGTTGGTGAGCAGTACTTC	CASSYSSVGEQYF
TRBV7-2	TRBJ1-2	TRBD1	.	TGTGCCAGCAGCTTAGTTGGCAGGGGGGAGTCTAACTATGGCTACACCTTC	CASSLVGRGESNYGYTF
TRBV4-2	TRBJ2-5	TRBD2	.	TGTGCCAGCAGCCCCAAAAACGGGGGGGCCAGGGAGACCCAGTACTTC	CASSPKNGGARETQYF
TRBV13	TRBJ1-6	.	once	TGTGCCAGCAGCATCTCAATGGGCCTTCGTTCACCCCTCCACTTT	CASSISMGLRSPLHF
TRBV10-1	TRBJ1-1	TRBD1	.	TGCGCCAGCAGTGAACAGGGGAGCACTGAAGCTTTCTTT	CASSEQGSTEAFF
TRBV4-1	TRBJ1-2	.	.	TGCGCCAGCAGCCAAGATGTCGGGGGCTACACCTTC	CASSQDVGGYTF
TRBV3-1/TRBV3-2	TRBJ2-5	TRBD1	.	TGTGCCAGCAAGGGGGAACCTAGGACAGGGGATGAGACCCAGTACTTC	CASKGEPRTGDETQYF
TRBV11-2	TRBJ2-6	TRBD1	.	TGTGCCAGCAGCTACGGACAGGGGGTATTATCGAATGGGGCCAACGTCCTGACTTTC	CASSYGQGVLSNGANVLTF
TRBV7-2	TRBJ2-5	.	.	TGTGCCAGCAGCATGTTATTCAGGGGAGAGACCCAGTACTTC	CASSMLFRGETQYF
TRBV5-8	TRBJ2-1	TRBD1	.	TGTGCCAGCAGCTCGGGTGGCCACCGGGACAGATTCTACAATGAGCAGTTCTTC	CASSSGGHRDRFYNEQFF